A single sample gave rise to the 26 T cell receptor beta chains below, sequenced in a study of spatial heterogeneity in lung cancer. These TCRs' antigens remain unknown. Time point given: sample taken at primary tumor resection. TCRdb ran MiXCR on the 5' RACE reads and lists one entry per CDR3 protein. The sample includes roughly 7,100 distinct CDR3 sequences, roughly 13% of them seen just once. Overall study findings and caveats: Mutation tallies in tumors tracked expanded intratumoral alpha and beta TCR counts.

Here the sequenced sample was lung tumor tissue, taken at surgery. The receptors were gathered from a male donor with early-stage non-small cell lung cancer.

This clonotype has ten or more counts. Since the library was made to target alpha chains, this beta chain is a stray read and its abundance is not meaningful. The rearrangement uses TRBV9 and TRBJ2-3; no reliable D call. Germline V lookup: CDR1 SGDLS, CDR2 YYNGEE. The CDR3 is made up of 13 amino acids. Trimming removed 0 bases from V and 2 bases from J, with 4 bases in between. The CDR3 sequence is CASSVDATDTQYF. The DNA of the CDR3 is TGTGCCAGCAGCGTAGACGCCACAGATACGCAGTATTTT.

This clonotype was seen ten or more times. This beta chain came through as a stray read in a library set up for alpha chains, and its size says little. V gene TRBV6-1 combines with J gene TRBJ1-5; the match to TRBD1 covers 7 bases. The germline gives CDR1 MNHNS, CDR2 SASEGT. V was clipped by 7 bases and J by 6 bases; unmatched bases: 9. The CDR3 loop spans 14 amino acids. The CDR3 region has the DNA TGTGCCAGCACCCAGGACAGGCTGAGTCAGCCCCAGCATTTT. Its protein is CASTQDRLSQPQHF.

By sample fraction, this clonotype is medium-sized. Because the library targeted alpha chains, this beta chain is an off-target read whose size means little. The chain links TRBV7-9 to TRBJ1-4, with D uncertain. Trimming stripped 3 bases from V and 0 bases from J, with 8 bases between. The CDR3 sequence is 15 residues long. CDR1 is SEHNR, CDR2 FQNEAQ, per germline (reference sequence). CDR3 in DNA: TGTGCCAGCAGCTTCCCCTCTACAACTAATGAAAAACTGTTTTTT. It translates to CASSFPSTTNEKLFF. Complete variable domain (other parts from reference TRBV7-9 and TRBJ1-4): DTGVSQNPRHKITKRGQNVTFRCDPISEHNRLYWYRQTLGQGPEFLTYFQNEAQLEKSRLLSDRFSAERPKGSFSTLEIQRTEQGDSAMYLCASSFPSTTNEKLFFGSGTQLSVL.

The table lists this clonotype with many counts. Little can be read into the size of this beta chain, an off-target read in a library designed for alpha chains. The V and J genes are TRBV3-1 and TRBJ1-1; D not certain. The V gene lost 1 base and the J gene lost 1 base, with 10 bases spanning the gap. The V gene's germline CDR1 is LGHDT and CDR2 YNNKEL (reference sequence). There are 15 residues in the CDR3. CDR3 residues: CASSQAVAKNTEAFF. The CDR3 nucleotides are TGTGCCAGCAGCCAAGCGGTCGCGAAGAACACTGAAGCTTTCTTT.

This clonotype was detected many times. Since it is a stray read in a library aimed at alpha chains, this beta chain has a size that is not meaningful. The rearrangement links TRBV20-1 to TRBJ1-5, with 7 bases fitting TRBD1. J lost 4 bases, V lost 5 bases, and 8 bases had no gene match. This CDR3 region has 14 residues. CDR1 is DFQATT, CDR2 SNEGSKA, per germline (reference sequence). The CDR3 region has the DNA TGCAGTGCTGCGGCCAGGGGGAGGAATCAGCCCCAGCATTTT. This translates into CSAAARGRNQPQHF.

Worth noting for this clonotype: This beta chain is a stray read from a library made for alpha chains; its abundance is not meaningful. The J gene is TRBJ2-3, the V gene TRBV7-6; 7 nucleotides match TRBD1. Germline V CDR1 and CDR2: SGHVS, FNYEAQ. The CDR3 spans 15 residues. V was clipped by 5 bases and J by 1 base; unmatched bases: 6. CDR3 protein: CASSLGGQGTDTQYF. The CDR3 DNA sequence: TGTGCCAGCAGCCTCGGAGGACAGGGCACAGATACGCAGTATTTT.

This clonotype was counted ten times or more. This beta chain is an off-target read within a library intended for alpha chains, so its frequency means little. The chain couples TRBV3-1 to TRBJ1-1; 8 nucleotides match TRBD1. V lost 4 bases, J lost 6 bases, and 4 bases stayed unmatched. Germline-derived CDR1 and CDR2 are LGHDT and YNNKEL (reference sequence). The CDR3 spans 13 residues. The CDR3 bases are TGTGCCAGCAGCCGACAGGGGACCTCTGAAGCTTTCTTT. Residues: CASSRQGTSEAFF.

This clonotype has at least ten counts. Since it is a stray read in a library aimed at alpha chains, this beta chain has a size that is not meaningful. V is TRBV20-1 and J is TRBJ2-1, with 7 bases matching TRBD1. The CDR3 totals 14 residues. Germline loops: CDR1 DFQATT, CDR2 SNEGSKA (reference sequence). The J segment lost 10 bases and the V segment lost 1 base, leaving 10 bases of the junction unmatched. The CDR3, as DNA: TGCAGTGCTAGAGTTGCGGCAGGGGGAGAGGAGCAGTTCTTC. This codes for CSARVAAGGEEQFF.

This clonotype was picked up many times. A library prepared for alpha chains yielded this beta chain as an off-target read; its size is of little meaning. The rearrangement links TRBV5-4 to TRBJ2-5; TRBD1 agrees at 7 bases. This CDR3 spans 16 amino acids. V dropped 1 base and J dropped 2; count of bases not matched to a gene: 8. CDR1 is SGHNT, CDR2 YYREEE, per germline (reference sequence). CDR3 residues: CASSLSIVRGQETQYF. In DNA form, the CDR3 reads TGTGCCAGCAGCTTGTCGATTGTCAGGGGGCAAGAGACCCAGTACTTC.

This clonotype appeared many times. Because the library targeted alpha chains, this beta chain is an off-target read whose size means little. The chain has TRBV6-2 or TRBV6-3 and TRBJ2-1; 11 nucleotides match TRBD1. The CDR3 extends over 16 amino acids. CDR1 is MNHEY, CDR2 SVGEGT, per germline. V gave up 2 bases and J gave up 8 bases; unmatched junction bases: 8. CDR3 sequence: CASSYPRTGGMYEQFF. The CDR3 coding sequence is TGTGCCAGCAGTTACCCCCGGACAGGGGGCATGTATGAGCAGTTCTTC.

This clonotype appeared many times. The size of this beta chain means little, since it is a stray read in a library made for alpha chains. The rearrangement links TRBV7-8 to TRBJ1-4, with D perhaps TRBD1 (5 bases). The germline V and J ends were trimmed by 5 bases and 7 bases, with 17 bases remaining between them. Germline CDR1 reads SGHVS; CDR2 reads FQNEAQ. This CDR3 has 15 amino acids. The CDR3 spells CASSPYWGSGEKLFF. CDR3 nucleotide sequence: TGTGCCAGCAGCCCCTATTGGGGGTCCGGTGAAAAACTGTTTTTT.

This clonotype was seen repeatedly, ten times or more. This beta chain is off target for a library built for alpha chains, so its abundance means little. The V gene is TRBV7-2, the J gene TRBJ1-5; no firm D call. V shed 2 bases and J shed 0 bases, with 8 bases lying between them. This CDR3 comprises 15 residues. Germline CDR1 SGHTA, CDR2 FQGNSA. CDR3 coding DNA: TGTGCCAGCAGCTTATACTCGAGTAGCAATCAGCCCCAGCATTTT. Its translation: CASSLYSSSNQPQHF.

At least ten counts were recorded for this clonotype. This beta chain slipped into a library made for alpha chains as a stray read, so its size is not meaningful. The chain combines TRBV4-1 with TRBJ1-6, with a tentative D call TRBD1 (5 bases). Trimming pared 1 base from V and 8 bases from J, leaving 15 bases between. The CDR3 consists of 16 residues. Germline V CDR1 and CDR2: MGHRA, YSYEKL. CDR3 loop: CASSQVRVGADSPLHF. The CDR3 DNA is TGCGCCAGCAGCCAAGTCAGGGTTGGGGCGGATTCACCCCTCCACTTT.

As for this clonotype: Because this beta chain is a stray read in a library intended to capture alpha chains, its abundance should not be given much weight. This chain joins TRBV10-3 and TRBJ1-2; D not certain. V was clipped by 7 bases and J by 6 bases, with 12 bases between them. The CDR3 totals 12 residues. CDR1 and CDR2 (germline): ENHRY, SYGVKD. The CDR3 nucleotides read TGTGCCATCAAGCCCCACAGCGATGGCTACACCTTC. Protein: CAIKPHSDGYTF.

This clonotype was recorded many times. This beta chain was picked up by a library intended for alpha chains and is off target, so its count carries little meaning. The rearrangement joins TRBV5-1 to TRBJ1-1; D call uncertain. The CDR3 runs to 12 residues. V lost 4 bases and J 5 bases, leaving 9 bases between the germline ends. Germline V CDR1 and CDR2: SGHRS, YFSETQ. CDR3 protein: CASSLTKTEAFF. The DNA for the CDR3 is TGCGCCAGCAGCCTGACGAAAACTGAAGCTTTCTTT.

There are many counts of this clonotype. In a library made to pick up alpha chains, this beta chain is a stray read with a size that means little. The gene calls are TRBV7-6 and TRBJ1-4; D remains ambiguous. V lost 6 bases to trimming and J lost 0 bases, with 11 bases between them. The length of the CDR3 is 15 residues. Germline assignment: CDR1 SGHVS and CDR2 FNYEAQ. For the CDR3, the DNA is TGTGCCAGCAGTCCAACCGCCACAACTAATGAAAAACTGTTTTTT. Its translation: CASSPTATTNEKLFF.

The table lists this clonotype with a few counts. One end of the junction does not line up with germline, which may come from a read error. The library was designed around alpha chains, so this beta chain is a stray read whose abundance carries little weight. The gene calls are TRBV2 and TRBJ1-6, with TRBD1 matching 9 bases. The CDR3 is 15 residues long. CDR1 and CDR2 (germline): SNHLY, FYNNEI. The CDR3 DNA follows: TGTGCCAGCAGCGAAGCTCCGGGACAGGGCTCACCCCTCCACTTT. It yields the protein CASSEAPGQGSPLHF.

This clonotype was counted only a few times. This beta chain is a stray read from a library made for alpha chains; its abundance is not meaningful. The V and J genes are TRBV27 and TRBJ1-2; 7 bases align to TRBD1. The CDR3 totals 13 residues. CDR1 is MNHEY and CDR2 is SMNVEV in the germline V gene (reference sequence). Trimming took 6 bases from V and 8 from J; bases not matched to a gene: 9. DNA of the CDR3: TGTGCCAGCAGAATGACAGGGTATGGCGGCTACACCTTC. Its translation is CASRMTGYGGYTF.

This clonotype was observed many times. Because the library targeted alpha chains, this beta chain is an off-target read whose size means little. J is TRBJ2-3 and V is TRBV20-1; D is tentatively TRBD1 or TRBD2 (5 bases each). The CDR3 has 15 residues. Germline lookup yields CDR1 DFQATT and CDR2 SNEGSKA (reference sequence). V was clipped by 5 bases and J by 3 bases, with 18 bases between them. The CDR3 spells CSAFPPGTGTDTQYF. The CDR3, as DNA: TGCAGTGCTTTCCCCCCCGGGACGGGGACAGATACGCAGTATTTT.

Of note for this clonotype: Because the library targeted alpha chains, this beta chain is an off-target read whose size means little. This sequence joins TRBV30 and TRBJ2-5; 7 nucleotides agree with TRBD2. The V gene's germline CDR1 is GTSNPN and CDR2 SVGIG (reference sequence). Trimming cost V 3 bases and J 5 bases; bases outside gene matches: 6. The CDR3 loop spans 13 amino acids. DNA for the CDR3: TGTGCCTGGAGCGGGGGGATAGAGGAGACCCAGTACTTC. Translated, it gives CAWSGGIEETQYF.

In this sample, this clonotype turned up many times. With the library built for alpha chains, this beta chain is off target and its frequency is not meaningful. The chain uses TRBV7-9 and TRBJ1-3, with D maybe TRBD1 (5 bases). The germline V gene has CDR1 SEHNR and CDR2 FQNEAQ (reference sequence). This CDR3 is built from 16 residues. Trimming removed 5 bases at V and 1 base at J, with 15 bases between. This chain's CDR3 is CASSGSGGTSGNTIYF. DNA for the CDR3: TGTGCCAGCAGCGGGAGCGGGGGTACATCTGGAAACACCATATATTTT.

Within the sample, this clonotype is medium-sized. This beta chain slipped into a library made for alpha chains as a stray read, so its size is not meaningful. V usage is TRBV15 and J usage is TRBJ1-2; no firm D call. The germline CDR1 and CDR2 sequences are LNHNV and YYDKDF (reference sequence). With 0 bases removed from V and 7 bases from J, the gap between germline ends came to 9 bases. The CDR3 loop spans 13 amino acids. The CDR3, as DNA: TGTGCCACCAGCAGAGAGAAAGGGTTTGGCTACACCTTC. Translated: CATSREKGFGYTF.

This clonotype has a count of ten or more. A library made for alpha chains picked up this beta chain off target, so its size means little. The chain combines TRBV5-1 with TRBJ2-5; D not certain. The V end lost 3 bases, the J end lost 5 bases, and 8 bases lay between the germline ends. CDR1 SGHRS and CDR2 YFSETQ come from the germline V gene. The length of the CDR3 is 12 residues. CDR3 DNA: TGCGCCAGCAGCTCCTCGATGGAGACCCAGTACTTC. It encodes CASSSSMETQYF. The full variable domain, with the rest looked up from reference TRBV5-1 and TRBJ2-5, is KAGVTQTPRYLIKTRGQQVTLSCSPISGHRSVSWYQQTPGQGLQFLFEYFSETQRNKGNFPGRFSGRQFSNSRSEMNVSTLELGDSALYLCASSSSMETQYFGPGTRLLVL.

By sample share, this clonotype is medium-sized. Because the library targeted alpha chains, this beta chain is an off-target read whose size means little. CDR3: CASSLSRGRDTGELFF. In DNA, the CDR3 is TGTGCCAGCAGCTTATCGAGAGGGAGGGACACCGGGGAGCTGTTTTTT. The J gene is TRBJ2-2, the V gene TRBV7-6; 7 bases match TRBD2. This CDR3 contains 16 residues. V shed 2 bases and J 3 bases; nucleotides not matched to a gene: 6. Germline CDR1 is SGHVS and CDR2 is FNYEAQ. Complete variable domain (other parts from reference TRBV7-6 and TRBJ2-2): GAGVSQSPRYKVTKRGQDVALRCDPISGHVSLYWYRQALGQGPEFLTYFNYEAQQDKSGLPNDRFSAERPEGSISTLTIQRTEQRDSAMYRCASSLSRGRDTGELFFGEGSRLTVL.

This clonotype was recorded at least ten times. This beta chain is off target for a library built for alpha chains, so its abundance means little. V is TRBV27 and J is TRBJ1-4, with a tentative D call TRBD1 (5 bases). The CDR3 contains 15 residues. Germline assignment: CDR1 MNHEY and CDR2 SMNVEV (reference sequence). Trimming pared 6 bases from V and 8 bases from J, leaving 19 bases between. CDR3 amino acids: CASRTLQGTGEKLFF. The CDR3 nucleotides are TGTGCCAGCAGGACCCTACAAGGGACGGGGGAAAAACTGTTTTTT.

The sample holds many counts of this clonotype. This beta chain lies outside the target of a library built for alpha chains; its clone size means little. The V call is TRBV6-5, the J call TRBJ2-2; the D gene is possibly TRBD2 (6 bases). This CDR3 has 14 amino acids. Germline V gene data show CDR1 as MNHEY and CDR2 as SVGAGI. Trimming removed 4 bases from V and 7 bases from J, with 13 bases in between. CDR3 sequence: CASSFTGASGELFF. CDR3 DNA sequence: TGTGCCAGCAGTTTTACGGGAGCGAGCGGGGAGCTGTTTTTT.